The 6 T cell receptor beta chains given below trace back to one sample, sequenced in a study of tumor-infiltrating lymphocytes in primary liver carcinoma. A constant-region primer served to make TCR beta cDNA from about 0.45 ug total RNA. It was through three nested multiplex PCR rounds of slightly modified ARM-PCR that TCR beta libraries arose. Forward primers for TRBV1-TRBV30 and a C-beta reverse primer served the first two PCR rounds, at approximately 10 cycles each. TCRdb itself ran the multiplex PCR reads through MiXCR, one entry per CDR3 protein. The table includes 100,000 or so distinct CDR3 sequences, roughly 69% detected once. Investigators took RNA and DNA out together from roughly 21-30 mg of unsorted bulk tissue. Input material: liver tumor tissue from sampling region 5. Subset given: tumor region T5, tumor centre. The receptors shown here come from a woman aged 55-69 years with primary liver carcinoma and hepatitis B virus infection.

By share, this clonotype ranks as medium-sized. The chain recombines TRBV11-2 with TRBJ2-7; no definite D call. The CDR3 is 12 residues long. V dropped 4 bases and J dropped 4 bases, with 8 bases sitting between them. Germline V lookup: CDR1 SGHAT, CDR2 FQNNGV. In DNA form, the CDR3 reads TGTGCCAGCAGCTCCGTGGGTTACGAGCAGTACTTC. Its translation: CASSSVGYEQYF.

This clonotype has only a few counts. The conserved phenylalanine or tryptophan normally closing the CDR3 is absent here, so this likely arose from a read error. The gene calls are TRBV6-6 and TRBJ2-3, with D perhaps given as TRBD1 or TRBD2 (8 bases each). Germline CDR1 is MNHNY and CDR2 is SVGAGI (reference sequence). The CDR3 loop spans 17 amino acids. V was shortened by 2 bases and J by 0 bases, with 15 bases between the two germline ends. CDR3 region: CASSYRGGTGSTDTQYP. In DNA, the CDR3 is TGTGCCAGCAGTTACCGGGGGGGGACAGGCAGCACAGATACGCAGTATCCT.

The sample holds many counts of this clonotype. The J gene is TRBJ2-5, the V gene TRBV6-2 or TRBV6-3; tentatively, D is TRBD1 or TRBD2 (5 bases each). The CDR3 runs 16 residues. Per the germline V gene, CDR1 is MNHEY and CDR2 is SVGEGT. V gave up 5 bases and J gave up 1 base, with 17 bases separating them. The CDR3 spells CASSPQGAARQETQYF. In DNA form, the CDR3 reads TGTGCCAGCAGTCCCCAGGGAGCGGCTCGCCAAGAGACCCAGTACTTC.

The CDR3 DNA follows: TGTGCTAGAGGGTGGGACAGGGCGTACGAGCAGTACTTC. It encodes CARGWDRAYEQYF. V is TRBV12-5 and J is TRBJ2-7, with 9 bases fitting TRBD1. The CDR3 runs 13 residues. Germline trimming cut 9 bases from V and 4 bases from J; bases unmatched to any gene: 7. The V gene's germline CDR1 is LGHNT and CDR2 FRNRAP.

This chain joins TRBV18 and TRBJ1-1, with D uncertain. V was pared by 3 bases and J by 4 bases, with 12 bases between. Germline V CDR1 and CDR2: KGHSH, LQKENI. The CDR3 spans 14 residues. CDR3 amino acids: CASSPEGLGTEAFF. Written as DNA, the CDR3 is TGTGCCAGCTCACCTGAGGGCCTAGGCACTGAAGCTTTCTTT.

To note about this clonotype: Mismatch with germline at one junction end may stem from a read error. CDR3 loop: CASSPDQNSIANEELFF. The CDR3 DNA sequence: TGCGCCAGCAGCCCGGACCAAAACTCCATCGCTAATGAAGAACTGTTTTTT. The V and J genes are TRBV5-1 and TRBJ1-4; D is unresolved. The V gene's germline CDR1 is SGHRS and CDR2 YFSETQ. The CDR3 totals 17 residues.